A single sample gave rise to the 9 T cell receptor beta chains below, sequenced in a study of shared clonotypes between healthy human individuals. The protocol was immunoSEQ multiplex PCR, while the TCRdb copy is restricted to in-frame clones and leaves out a portion. This sample has fewer than 2.5 million clones, with 93% found just once. Sequenced: naive CD4+ T cells from PBMCs. Subset of the sample: CD45RA+ positively selected. These receptors all stem from a man younger than 30 in good health. Some clones in this sample may be carry-over from other donors' samples.

This chain uses TRBV6-1 with TRBJ1-2; 7 nucleotides line up with TRBD1. The V gene end was trimmed by 4 bases and the J gene end by 4 bases; junction bases not matched to a gene: 12. CDR1 is MNHNS and CDR2 is SASEGT in the germline V gene. This CDR3 comprises 16 residues. CDR3 in amino acids: CASSVTQGAGGYGYTF. The CDR3, as DNA: TGTGCCAGCAGTGTTACCCAAGGGGCAGGGGGCTATGGCTACACCTTC.

This clone was seen just once. V usage is TRBV15 and J usage is TRBJ2-7, with TRBD2 identical over 7 bases. The CDR3 covers 16 residues. Unmatched junction bases numbered 8, after V lost 0 bases and J lost 3 bases. CDR1 is LNHNV and CDR2 is YYDKDF in the germline V gene (reference sequence). The CDR3 region has the DNA TGTGCCACCAGCAGAGAGAGCGGGATGGCTTTCTACGAGCAGTACTTC. Translating it yields CATSRESGMAFYEQYF.

The rearrangement joins TRBV6-6 to TRBJ2-7; TRBD1 might be the D (6 bases). V was trimmed by 6 bases and J by 3 bases, leaving 18 bases between them. This CDR3 has 15 amino acids. Germline lookup yields CDR1 MNHNY and CDR2 SVGAGI (reference sequence). The CDR3 sequence: CASSSPETGNYEQYF. The CDR3 nucleotides are TGTGCCAGCAGCAGCCCGGAAACAGGGAACTACGAGCAGTACTTC.

In the case of this clone: A read error may account for a junction end that differs from germline. The chain combines TRBV5-3 with TRBJ2-7; tentatively, D is TRBD1 or TRBD2 (5 bases each). TRBV5-3 is given ORF status, its function remaining uncertain. The CDR3 is 14 amino acids. The CDR3 loop reads CASSSGTGTSEQYF. The CDR3 DNA follows: TGTGCCAGCAGCTCCGGGACGGGGACGTCCGAGCAGTACTTC.

V and J are TRBV18 and TRBJ2-2, with D possibly matching TRBD1 (5 bases). The V gene lost 2 bases and the J gene lost 1 base, with 8 bases spanning the gap. The CDR3 is 15 amino acids. CDR1 and CDR2 from the germline V gene are KGHSH and LQKENI. The CDR3 DNA sequence: TGTGCCAGCTCACCAACGACAGTGAACACCGGGGAGCTGTTTTTT. It codes for CASSPTTVNTGELFF.

This sequence joins TRBV7-9 and TRBJ1-1; no clear D gene. Trimming took off 1 base at V and 3 bases at J, with 9 bases between the two ends. The CDR3 totals 14 residues. Germline-derived CDR1 and CDR2 are SEHNR and FQNEAQ (reference sequence). The chain's CDR3 is CASSLVRPDTEAFF. In DNA, the CDR3 is TGTGCCAGCAGCTTAGTTAGGCCAGACACTGAAGCTTTCTTT. Combining the CDR3 with reference TRBV7-9 and TRBJ1-1 gives the whole variable domain DTGVSQNPRHKITKRGQNVTFRCDPISEHNRLYWYRQTLGQGPEFLTYFQNEAQLEKSRLLSDRFSAERPKGSFSTLEIQRTEQGDSAMYLCASSLVRPDTEAFFGQGTRLTVV.

A word on this clone: At one end the junction does not follow the germline gene, possibly because of a read error. The chain uses TRBV29-1 and TRBJ1-2; 7 bases are a match to TRBD1. Germline loops: CDR1 SQVTM, CDR2 ANQGSEA. The CDR3 totals 13 residues. CDR3 loop: CSVADDRDYGYTF. The CDR3 bases are TGCAGCGTTGCGGACGACAGGGACTACGGCTACACCTTC.

This rearrangement joins TRBV15 to TRBJ1-3; D is unclear. The V gene lost 1 base and the J gene lost 2 bases, with 12 bases spanning the gap. Germline V gene data show CDR1 as LNHNV and CDR2 as YYDKDF (reference sequence). This CDR3 is built from 16 residues. In DNA form, the CDR3 reads TGTGCCACCAGCAGAGCACGCGGGAAGGCTGGAAACACCATATATTTT. Encoded protein: CATSRARGKAGNTIYF.

The chain uses TRBV7-8 and TRBJ1-5; D ambiguous. The CDR3 has 14 residues. Germline V gives CDR1 SGHVS, CDR2 FQNEAQ. V was trimmed by 3 bases and J by 1 base, leaving 7 bases between them. CDR3 sequence reads: CASSFYTSNQPQHF. CDR3 DNA: TGTGCCAGCAGCTTCTATACAAGCAATCAGCCCCAGCATTTT.